This TCR beta chain was identified in a study of vaccination and CD4 T cells after COVID-19. Study details: Nasal swab PCR detected SARS-CoV-2 in convalescent patients, who comprised 9 or 10 mild cases and one severe case.

In regard to this clonotype: Its target is unknown.

The CDR3 is 13 residues long. Germline-derived CDR1 and CDR2 are SEHNR and FQNEAQ (reference sequence). V was clipped by 1 base and J by 5 bases, with 6 bases between them. The treatment: roughly 11-day PBMC culture with coronavirus spike peptide pools or control peptides (ViraFEST assay). The Oncomine TCR Beta short-read assay was applied to DNA of cultured CD4+ T cells. TCRdb redid the calling of the PCR reads with MiXCR, one entry per CDR3 protein. The sample shows about 16,000 distinct CDR3 sequences, over 45% of them seen only once. The chain couples TRBV7-9 to TRBJ1-5; the D is unclear. Here the sequenced sample was cultured CD4+ T cells from blood, taken after SARS-CoV-2 vaccination. The receptor was derived from a human donor with COVID-19. CDR3: CASSLEQYQPQHF. CDR3 bases: TGTGCCAGCAGCTTAGAGCAGTATCAGCCCCAGCATTTT. Filled out from reference TRBV7-9 and TRBJ1-5, the complete variable domain reads DTGVSQNPRHKITKRGQNVTFRCDPISEHNRLYWYRQTLGQGPEFLTYFQNEAQLEKSRLLSDRFSAERPKGSFSTLEIQRTEQGDSAMYLCASSLEQYQPQHFGDGTRLSIL.